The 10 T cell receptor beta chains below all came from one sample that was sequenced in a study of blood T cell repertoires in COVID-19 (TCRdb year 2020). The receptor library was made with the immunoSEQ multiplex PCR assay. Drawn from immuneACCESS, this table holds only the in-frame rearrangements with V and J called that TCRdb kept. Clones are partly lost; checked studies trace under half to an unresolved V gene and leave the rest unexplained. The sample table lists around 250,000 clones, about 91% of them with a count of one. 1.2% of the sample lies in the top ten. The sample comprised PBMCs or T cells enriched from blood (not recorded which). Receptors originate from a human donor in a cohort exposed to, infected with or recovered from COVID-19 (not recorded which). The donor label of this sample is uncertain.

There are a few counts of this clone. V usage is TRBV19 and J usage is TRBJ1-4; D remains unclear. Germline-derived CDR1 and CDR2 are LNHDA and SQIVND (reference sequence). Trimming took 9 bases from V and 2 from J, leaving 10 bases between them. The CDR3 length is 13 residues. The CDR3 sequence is CASAVMTNEKLFF. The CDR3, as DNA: TGTGCCAGCGCGGTCATGACTAATGAAAAACTGTTTTTT.

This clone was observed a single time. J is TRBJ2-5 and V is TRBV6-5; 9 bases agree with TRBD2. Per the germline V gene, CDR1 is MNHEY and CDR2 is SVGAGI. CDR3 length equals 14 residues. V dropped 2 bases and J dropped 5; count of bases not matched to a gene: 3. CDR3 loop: CASSYASGAETQYF. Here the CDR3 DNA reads TGTGCCAGCAGTTACGCTAGCGGGGCCGAGACCCAGTACTTC.

For the CDR3, the DNA is TGCGCCAGCAGCTTGGGGCAGGGGATAAATGAGCAGTTCTTC. Protein: CASSLGQGINEQFF. The chain is built from TRBV5-1 and TRBJ2-1, with D possibly being TRBD1 (6 bases). The germline V and J ends were trimmed by 0 bases and 7 bases, with 11 bases remaining between them. Per the germline V gene, CDR1 is SGHRS and CDR2 is YFSETQ. This CDR3 is built from 14 residues.

CDR3 protein: CASSLAGGGANVLTF. The CDR3 coding sequence is TGTGCCAGCAGCTTAGCGGGCGGGGGGGCCAACGTCCTGACTTTC. The rearrangement joins TRBV7-8 to TRBJ2-6; D might be TRBD2 (5 bases). Trimming removed 0 bases from V and 4 bases from J, with 7 bases in between. Germline CDR1 reads SGHVS; CDR2 reads FQNEAQ. This CDR3 contains 15 residues.

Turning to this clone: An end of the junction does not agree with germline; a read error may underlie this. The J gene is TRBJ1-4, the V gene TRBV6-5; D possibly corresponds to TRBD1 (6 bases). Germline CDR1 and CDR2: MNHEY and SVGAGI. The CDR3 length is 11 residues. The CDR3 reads CASSLKGVAHF. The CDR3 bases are TGTGCCAGCAGTTTAAAGGGGGTGGCCCATTTT.

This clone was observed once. For the CDR3, the DNA is TGTGCCTGGAGCAGGCAAGTACAAGAGACCCAGTACTTC. Protein product: CAWSRQVQETQYF. This chain uses TRBV30 with TRBJ2-5; D not resolved. The germline V gene has CDR1 GTSNPN and CDR2 SVGIG (reference sequence). The CDR3 runs 13 residues. V was trimmed by 3 bases and J by 2 bases, leaving 10 bases between them. Full variable domain (remainder filled in from reference TRBV30 and TRBJ2-5): SQTIHQWPATLVQPVGSPLSLECTVEGTSNPNLYWYRQAAGRGLQLLFYSVGIGQISSEVPQNLSASRPQDRQFILSSKKLLLSDSGFYLCAWSRQVQETQYFGPGTRLLVL.

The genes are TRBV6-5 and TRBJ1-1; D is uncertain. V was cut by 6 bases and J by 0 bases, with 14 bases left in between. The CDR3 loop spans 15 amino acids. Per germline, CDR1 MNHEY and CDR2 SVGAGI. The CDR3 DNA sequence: TGTGCCAGCAGGCCCGAGGCCCTTCTGAACACTGAAGCTTTCTTT. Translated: CASRPEALLNTEAFF.

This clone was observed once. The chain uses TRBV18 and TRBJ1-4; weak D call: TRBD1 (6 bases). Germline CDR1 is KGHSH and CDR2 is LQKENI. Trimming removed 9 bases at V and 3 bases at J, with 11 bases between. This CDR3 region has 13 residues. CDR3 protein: CASLAGANEKLFF. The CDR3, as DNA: TGTGCCAGTTTGGCAGGGGCTAATGAAAAACTGTTTTTT.

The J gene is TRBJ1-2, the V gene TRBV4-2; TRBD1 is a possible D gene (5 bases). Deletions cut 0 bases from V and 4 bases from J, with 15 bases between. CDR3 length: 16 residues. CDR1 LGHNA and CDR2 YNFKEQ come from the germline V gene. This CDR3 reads CASSQEVGRQGYGYTF. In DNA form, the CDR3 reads TGTGCCAGCAGCCAAGAGGTGGGGCGGCAGGGCTATGGCTACACCTTC.

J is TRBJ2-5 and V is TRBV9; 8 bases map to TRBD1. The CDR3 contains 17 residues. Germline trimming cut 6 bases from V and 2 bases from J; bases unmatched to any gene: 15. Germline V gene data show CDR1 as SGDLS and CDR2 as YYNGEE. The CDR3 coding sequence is TGTGCCAGCAACCCCGGTAGCGTGGGGACAGGACAAGAGACCCAGTACTTC. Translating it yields CASNPGSVGTGQETQYF.